Below, 23 T cell receptor beta chains from the same sample are listed, as sequenced in a study of T cells in Graves' hyperthyroidism and ophthalmopathy. Authors of the study amplified TCR beta CDR3 regions from RNA transcripts. HTBI primers drove first-round RT-PCR of the TCR CDR3. TCRdb reprocessed the multiplex PCR reads with MiXCR, giving one entry per CDR3 protein. The data show about 740,000 distinct CDR3 sequences, roughly 15% seen once. The sample was blood. The receptor set was obtained from a woman under 30 with Graves' hyperthyroidism.

This clonotype has only a few counts. This chain joins TRBV2 and TRBJ2-3; 9 bases are shared with TRBD1. The CDR3 runs to 13 residues. Germline CDR1 and CDR2: SNHLY and FYNNEI. V dropped 10 bases and J dropped 1; count of bases not matched to a gene: 3. The CDR3 coding sequence is TGTGCCACTAGGACAGGGGGCACAGATACGCAGTATTTT. Its protein product is CATRTGGTDTQYF.

This clonotype has only a few counts. The CDR3 loop reads CATRGGNRPYEQYF. Here the CDR3 DNA reads TGTGCCACCCGGGGGGGGAACAGGCCTTACGAGCAGTACTTC. The chain has TRBV2 and TRBJ2-7, with 8 bases lining up with TRBD2. Germline lookup yields CDR1 SNHLY and CDR2 FYNNEI. The CDR3 sequence is 14 residues long. Losses at the gene ends were 10 bases for V and 4 bases for J; bases not matched to a gene: 12.

The sample holds many counts of this clonotype. V gene TRBV28 combines with J gene TRBJ1-1; 9 bases are a match to TRBD1. CDR1 and CDR2 from the germline V gene are MDHEN and SYDVKM. CDR3 length equals 15 residues. V shed 5 bases, J shed 6 bases, and the junction held 10 bases outside the gene matches. The CDR3 loop reads CASSGAGTGRPEAFF. The CDR3, as DNA: TGTGCCAGCAGTGGTGCCGGGACAGGGAGGCCTGAAGCTTTCTTT. The variable domain in full, with the rest retrieved from reference TRBV28 and TRBJ1-1, is DVKVTQSSRYLVKRTGEKVFLECVQDMDHENMFWYRQDPGLGLRLIYFSYDVKMKEKGDIPEGYSVSREKKERFSLILESASTNQTSMYLCASSGAGTGRPEAFFGQGTRLTVV.

The rearrangement links TRBV12-3 or TRBV12-4 to TRBJ2-7; the D is unclear. This CDR3 contains 15 residues. V lost 1 base and J 3 bases, leaving 13 bases between the germline ends. Here the CDR3 reads CASSLGPSQDYEQYF. In DNA, the CDR3 is TGTGCCAGCAGTTTAGGGCCGAGTCAAGACTACGAGCAGTACTTC.

The chain is built from TRBV27 and TRBJ2-1; the match to TRBD2 covers 10 bases. This CDR3 is 16 amino acids long. The junction had 5 bases not matched to a gene; V was cut back by 2 bases and J by 4 bases. The V gene's germline CDR1 is MNHEY and CDR2 SMNVEV (reference sequence). CDR3 amino acids: CASSLLLAGCYNEQFF. The CDR3 nucleotides are TGTGCCAGCAGTTTACTACTAGCGGGGTGTTACAATGAGCAGTTCTTC.

On this clonotype itself: A much larger clone differs from this one at a single base, so this may be a read error. The chain recombines TRBV3-1 with TRBJ2-3; D unclear. Germline CDR1 reads LGHDT; CDR2 reads YNNKEL (reference sequence). This CDR3 has 14 amino acids. With 0 bases removed from V and 5 bases from J, the gap between germline ends came to 9 bases. The CDR3 DNA sequence: TGTGCCAGCAGCCAAGAACCACGAATAGATACGCAGTATTTT. Translated, it gives CASSQEPRIDTQYF.

This clonotype was detected many times. The chain combines TRBV12-3 or TRBV12-4 with TRBJ1-1, with 9 nucleotides matching TRBD1. The V segment lost 7 bases and the J segment 6 bases; nucleotides outside the gene matches: 15. CDR3 length: 16 residues. The CDR3 DNA is TGTGCCAGCAAAGTCACAGGGGGCCTTTCTCGGGCTGAAGCTTTCTTT. It is translated as CASKVTGGLSRAEAFF.

This clonotype was seen ten or more times. V is TRBV20-1 and J is TRBJ1-5; no definite D call. V was cut by 0 bases and J by 5 bases, with 8 bases left in between. CDR3 length: 13 amino acids. Germline lookup yields CDR1 DFQATT and CDR2 SNEGSKA (reference sequence). The CDR3 DNA sequence: TGCAGTGCTAGAGATCAGGTATATCAGCCCCAGCATTTT. Encoded protein: CSARDQVYQPQHF.

This clonotype was found many times. The genes are TRBV20-1 and TRBJ2-7, with 7 bases aligning to TRBD1. This CDR3 region has 12 residues. Per germline, CDR1 DFQATT and CDR2 SNEGSKA (reference sequence). The V segment lost 8 bases and the J segment 3 bases; nucleotides outside the gene matches: 7. The DNA of the CDR3 is TGCAGTCTAAGACAGGGCCACTACGAGCAGTACTTC. Its translation: CSLRQGHYEQYF.

This chain uses TRBV9 with TRBJ1-6, with TRBD1 identical over 10 bases. Losses at the gene ends were 2 bases for V and 10 bases for J; bases not matched to a gene: 9. CDR1 and CDR2 from the germline V gene are SGDLS and YYNGEE. This CDR3 has 16 amino acids. As DNA, the CDR3 is TGTGCCAGCAGCGTCGAACCGGGACAGGGGTACTCACCCCTCCACTTT. Protein sequence: CASSVEPGQGYSPLHF.

This clonotype has at least ten counts. V is TRBV28 and J is TRBJ1-2, with D uncertain. Trimming took 3 bases from V and 4 from J, leaving 9 bases between them. The CDR3 sequence is 13 residues long. Germline assignment: CDR1 MDHEN and CDR2 SYDVKM. The CDR3 DNA sequence: TGTGCCAGCAGTTTTGCTGGAATCTATGGCTACACCTTC. It yields the protein CASSFAGIYGYTF.

This clonotype was counted many times. The V and J genes are TRBV20-1 and TRBJ2-1; 8 bases align to TRBD2. The CDR3 sequence is 13 residues long. CDR1 DFQATT and CDR2 SNEGSKA come from the germline V gene (reference sequence). Germline trimming cut 3 bases from V and 6 bases from J; bases unmatched to any gene: 4. The CDR3 DNA follows: TGCAGTGCTAGCGGGAGGGCTATCAATGAGCAGTTCTTC. It codes for CSASGRAINEQFF.

For this clonotype: The junction and the germline gene differ at one end; a read error may be behind it. The chain joins TRBV9 to TRBJ1-2; D perhaps matches TRBD1 (6 bases). The CDR3 is 15 residues long. CDR1 SGDLS and CDR2 YYNGEE come from the germline V gene. CDR3 protein: CASSAPRSGVGGYIF. The CDR3 nucleotides are TGTGCCAGCAGCGCCCCGAGGTCGGGTGTGGGGGGCTACATCTTC.

This clonotype was seen ten or more times. This chain links TRBV18 with TRBJ1-2; possibly TRBD1 for D (6 bases). V was trimmed by 9 bases and J by 1 base, leaving 15 bases between them. The CDR3 spans 14 residues. CDR1 KGHSH and CDR2 LQKENI come from the germline V gene. CDR3 sequence reads: CASFRTEVNYGYTF. The CDR3 bases are TGTGCCAGTTTCCGGACAGAAGTTAACTATGGCTACACCTTC.

The table lists this clonotype with many counts. The chain is built from TRBV20-1 and TRBJ2-2; 8 bases are shared with TRBD2. J was trimmed by 5 bases and V by 4 bases; bases with no gene match: 9. The germline V gene encodes CDR1 DFQATT and CDR2 SNEGSKA (reference sequence). The CDR3 contains 15 residues. The CDR3 bases are TGCAGTGCTACCCGAGCGGGAGTTCGGACCGGGGAGCTGTTTTTT. Amino acids: CSATRAGVRTGELFF.

There are a few counts of this clonotype. The chain carries TRBV5-6 and TRBJ1-1; D ambiguous. The CDR3 runs to 17 residues. CDR1 is SGHDT and CDR2 is YYEEEE in the germline V gene. Trimming shortened V by 3 bases and J by 4 bases, and 22 bases separated the two germline ends. The CDR3 region has the DNA TGTGCCAGCAGCTACATTAGATGGGGTGGGAATAGCACTGAAGCTTTCTTT. Translating it yields CASSYIRWGGNSTEAFF.

Only a few counts were recorded for this clonotype. CDR3 in amino acids: CSVYGDAYEQYF. CDR3 coding DNA: TGCAGCGTATACGGGGACGCCTACGAGCAGTACTTC. The gene calls are TRBV29-1 and TRBJ2-7, with D perhaps TRBD1 or TRBD2 (5 bases each). The CDR3 is 12 amino acids. Trimming took 6 bases from V and 2 from J, leaving 11 bases between them. CDR1 and CDR2 from the germline V gene are SQVTM and ANQGSEA.

This clonotype was seen at least ten times. The rearrangement links TRBV11-2 to TRBJ2-2, with TRBD2 matching 11 bases. The CDR3 consists of 16 residues. Germline loops: CDR1 SGHAT, CDR2 FQNNGV. Trimming cost V 5 bases and J 6 bases; bases outside gene matches: 8. CDR3 sequence: CASSVGSGRAAGELFF. The DNA for the CDR3 is TGTGCCAGCAGCGTTGGTAGCGGGAGGGCCGCCGGGGAGCTGTTTTTT.

This clonotype was recorded once. V usage is TRBV5-1 and J usage is TRBJ1-2; no firm D call. This CDR3 spans 14 amino acids. Between the trimmed V and J ends, which lost 4 bases and 4 bases, there was a span of 14 bases. Germline CDR1 reads SGHRS; CDR2 reads YFSETQ. The CDR3 coding sequence is TGCGCCAGCAGCCCCGGCCAGCCAGCCTATGGCTACACCTTC. It yields the protein CASSPGQPAYGYTF.

In its sample, this clonotype was seen many times. This chain joins TRBV20-1 and TRBJ2-3; D remains ambiguous. This CDR3 is 14 amino acids long. Germline lookup yields CDR1 DFQATT and CDR2 SNEGSKA (reference sequence). V lost 0 bases to trimming and J lost 0 bases, with 7 bases between them. The CDR3 loop is CSARDLGSTDTQYF. The CDR3 DNA is TGCAGTGCTAGAGATCTAGGTAGCACAGATACGCAGTATTTT.

This clonotype was seen a few times. This sequence joins TRBV4-3 and TRBJ1-1, with D possibly TRBD1 on 6 matching bases. CDR3 length equals 17 residues. Germline lookup yields CDR1 LGHNA and CDR2 YSLEER. V was clipped by 4 bases and J by 3 bases, with 21 bases between them. Here the CDR3 reads CASSLGWGLPSDTEAFF. The DNA for the CDR3 is TGCGCCAGCAGCCTAGGATGGGGGCTACCCTCGGACACTGAAGCTTTCTTT.

This clonotype occurred many times. The rearrangement uses TRBV10-2 and TRBJ2-7, with 10 bases matching TRBD2. This CDR3 region has 14 residues. The V segment lost 3 bases and the J segment 5 bases; nucleotides outside the gene matches: 4. Germline CDR1 reads WSHSY; CDR2 reads SAAADI. In DNA form, the CDR3 reads TGCGCCAGCAGTGATAGCGGGAGGTATCACGAGCAGTACTTC. Protein product: CASSDSGRYHEQYF.

This clonotype turned up a few times. The rearrangement links TRBV18 to TRBJ2-1; D unresolved. Looked up from germline, CDR1 is KGHSH and CDR2 is LQKENI. Between the trimmed V and J ends, which lost 5 bases and 2 bases, there was a span of 13 bases. The CDR3 contains 15 residues. CDR3 sequence reads: CASSTSVGAYNEQFF. CDR3 DNA sequence: TGTGCCAGCTCAACTTCTGTCGGCGCCTACAATGAGCAGTTCTTC.